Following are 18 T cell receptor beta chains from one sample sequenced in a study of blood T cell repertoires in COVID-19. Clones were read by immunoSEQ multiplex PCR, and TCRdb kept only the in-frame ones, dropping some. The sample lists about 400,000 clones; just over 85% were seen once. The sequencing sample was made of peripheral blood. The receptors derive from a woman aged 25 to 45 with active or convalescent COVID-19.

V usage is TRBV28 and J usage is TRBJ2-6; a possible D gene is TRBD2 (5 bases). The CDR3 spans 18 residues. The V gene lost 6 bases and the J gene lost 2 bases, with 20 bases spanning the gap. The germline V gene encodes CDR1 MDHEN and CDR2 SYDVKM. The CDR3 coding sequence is TGTGCCAGCAGGGAGGACTCGCGTTTGGTAGCTGGGGCCAACGTCCTGACTTTC. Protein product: CASREDSRLVAGANVLTF.

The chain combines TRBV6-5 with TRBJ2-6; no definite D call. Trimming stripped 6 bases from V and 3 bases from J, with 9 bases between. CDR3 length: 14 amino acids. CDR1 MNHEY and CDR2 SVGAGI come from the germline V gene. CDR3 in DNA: TGTGCCAGCAGCCACCCAGGTGGGGCCAACGTCCTGACTTTC. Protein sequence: CASSHPGGANVLTF.

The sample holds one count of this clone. CDR3 residues: CATRLRREGTDTQYF. In DNA form, the CDR3 reads TGCGCCACCCGCCTTCGGCGGGAGGGCACAGATACGCAGTATTTT. The rearrangement links TRBV10-2 to TRBJ2-3; 8 bases align to TRBD2. CDR3 length equals 15 residues. V shed 10 bases and J 1 base; nucleotides not matched to a gene: 10. The germline V gene has CDR1 WSHSY and CDR2 SAAADI.

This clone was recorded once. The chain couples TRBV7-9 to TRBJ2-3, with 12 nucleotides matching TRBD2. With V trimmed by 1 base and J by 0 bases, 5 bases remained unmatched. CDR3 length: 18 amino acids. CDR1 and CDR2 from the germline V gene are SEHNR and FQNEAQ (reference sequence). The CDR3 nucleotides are TGTGCCAGCAGCTTAGGACTACTAGCGGGGGGAAGCACAGATACGCAGTATTTT. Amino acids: CASSLGLLAGGSTDTQYF.

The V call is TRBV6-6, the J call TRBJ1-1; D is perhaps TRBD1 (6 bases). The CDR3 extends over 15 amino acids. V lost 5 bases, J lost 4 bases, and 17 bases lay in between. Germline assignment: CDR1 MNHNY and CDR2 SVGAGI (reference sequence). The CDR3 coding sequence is TGTGCCAGCAGTAGGTGGGGGGGCGAGGGCACTGAAGCTTTCTTT. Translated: CASSRWGGEGTEAFF.

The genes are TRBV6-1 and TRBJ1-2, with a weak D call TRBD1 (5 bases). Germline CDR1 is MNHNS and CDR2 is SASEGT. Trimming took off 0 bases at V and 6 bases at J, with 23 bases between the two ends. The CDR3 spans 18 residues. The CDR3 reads CASSEALQGYWGTHGYTF. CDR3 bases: TGTGCCAGCAGTGAAGCGCTTCAGGGATACTGGGGTACCCATGGCTACACCTTC.

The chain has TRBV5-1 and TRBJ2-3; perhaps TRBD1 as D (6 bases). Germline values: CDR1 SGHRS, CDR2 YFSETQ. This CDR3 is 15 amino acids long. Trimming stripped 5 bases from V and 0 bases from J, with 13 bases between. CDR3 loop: CASSFTGSSTDTQYF. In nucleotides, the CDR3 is TGCGCCAGCAGTTTCACAGGGTCTAGCACAGATACGCAGTATTTT.

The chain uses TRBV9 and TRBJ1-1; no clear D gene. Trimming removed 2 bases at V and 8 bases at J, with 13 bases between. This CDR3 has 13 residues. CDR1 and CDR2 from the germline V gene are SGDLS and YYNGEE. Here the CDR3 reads CASSVGGGREAFF. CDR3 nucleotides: TGTGCCAGCAGCGTCGGAGGTGGGAGGGAAGCTTTCTTT.

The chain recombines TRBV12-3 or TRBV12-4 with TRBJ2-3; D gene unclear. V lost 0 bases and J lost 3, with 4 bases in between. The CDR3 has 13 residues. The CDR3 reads CASSLAVTDTQYF. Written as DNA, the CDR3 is TGTGCCAGCAGTTTAGCCGTAACAGATACGCAGTATTTT.

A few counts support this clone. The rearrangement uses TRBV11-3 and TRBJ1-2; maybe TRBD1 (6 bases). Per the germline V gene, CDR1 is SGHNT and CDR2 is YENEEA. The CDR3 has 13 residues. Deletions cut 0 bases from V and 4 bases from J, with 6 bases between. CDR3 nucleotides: TGTGCCAGCAGCTTAGAGACAGGCTATGGCTACACCTTC. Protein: CASSLETGYGYTF.

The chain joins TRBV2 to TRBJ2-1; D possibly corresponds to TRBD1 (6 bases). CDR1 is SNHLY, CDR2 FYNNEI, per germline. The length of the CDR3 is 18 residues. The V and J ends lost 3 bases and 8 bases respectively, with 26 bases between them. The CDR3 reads CASSDDGLGGTLGDEQFF. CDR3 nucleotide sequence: TGTGCCAGCAGTGATGACGGCCTAGGGGGAACTTTGGGCGATGAGCAGTTCTTC.

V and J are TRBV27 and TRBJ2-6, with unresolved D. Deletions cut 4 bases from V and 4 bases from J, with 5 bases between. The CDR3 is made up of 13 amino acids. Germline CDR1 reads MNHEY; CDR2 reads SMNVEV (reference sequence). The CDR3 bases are TGTGCCAGCAGTTATCAGGGGGCCAACGTCCTGACTTTC. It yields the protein CASSYQGANVLTF.

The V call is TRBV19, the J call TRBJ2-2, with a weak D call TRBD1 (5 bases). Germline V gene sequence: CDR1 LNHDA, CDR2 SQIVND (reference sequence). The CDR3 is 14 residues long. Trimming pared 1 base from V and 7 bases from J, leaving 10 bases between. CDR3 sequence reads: CASSIGQGGGELFF. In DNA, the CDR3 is TGTGCCAGTAGTATAGGGCAGGGCGGCGGGGAGCTGTTTTTT.

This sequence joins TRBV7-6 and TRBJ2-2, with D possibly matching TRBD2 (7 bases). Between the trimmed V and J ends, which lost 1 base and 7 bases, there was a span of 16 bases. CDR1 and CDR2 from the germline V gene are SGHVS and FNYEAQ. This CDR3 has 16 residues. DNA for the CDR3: TGTGCCAGCAGCTTAGTTGCGGGGGCCTCTTTCGGGGAGCTGTTTTTT. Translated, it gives CASSLVAGASFGELFF.

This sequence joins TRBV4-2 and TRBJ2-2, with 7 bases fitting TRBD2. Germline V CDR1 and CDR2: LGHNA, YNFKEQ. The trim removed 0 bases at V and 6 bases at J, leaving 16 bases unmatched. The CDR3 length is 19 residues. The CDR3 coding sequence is TGTGCCAGCAGCCAAGACGTAAATGGGTGGGGGAGGGCCGCCGGGGAGCTGTTTTTT. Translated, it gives CASSQDVNGWGRAAGELFF.

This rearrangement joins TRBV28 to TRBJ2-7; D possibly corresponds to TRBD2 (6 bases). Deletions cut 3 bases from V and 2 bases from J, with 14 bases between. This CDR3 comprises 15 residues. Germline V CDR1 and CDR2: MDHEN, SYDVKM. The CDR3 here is CASSFTGVNAYEQYF. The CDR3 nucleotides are TGTGCCAGCAGTTTCACGGGGGTGAACGCCTACGAGCAGTACTTC.

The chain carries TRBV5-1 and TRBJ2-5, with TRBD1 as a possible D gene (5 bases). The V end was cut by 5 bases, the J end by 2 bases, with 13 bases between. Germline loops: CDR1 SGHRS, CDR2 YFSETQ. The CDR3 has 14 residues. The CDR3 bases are TGCGCCAGCAGACTTGACAGTGTACAAGAGACCCAGTACTTC. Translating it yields CASRLDSVQETQYF. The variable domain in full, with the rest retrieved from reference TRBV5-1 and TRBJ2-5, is KAGVTQTPRYLIKTRGQQVTLSCSPISGHRSVSWYQQTPGQGLQFLFEYFSETQRNKGNFPGRFSGRQFSNSRSEMNVSTLELGDSALYLCASRLDSVQETQYFGPGTRLLVL.

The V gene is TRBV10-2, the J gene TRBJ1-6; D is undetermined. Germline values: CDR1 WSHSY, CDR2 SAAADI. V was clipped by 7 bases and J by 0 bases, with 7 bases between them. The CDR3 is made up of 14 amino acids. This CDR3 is CASTDFSYNSPLHF. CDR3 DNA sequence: TGCGCCAGCACCGACTTCTCCTATAATTCACCCCTCCACTTT.